This TCR beta chain was captured in a study of PD-L1 blockade in urothelial cancer. As for the study in general: Males with urothelial cancer arising in the bladder constituted most of the 29 patients. Study-wide points: When pretreatment blood TCR clonality was below the median, it predicted better survival.

Notes on this clone: Its antigen is not known.

Measured with immunoSEQ multiplex PCR; TCRdb has only the in-frame clones, and not every one. The data hold around 45,000 clones, with roughly 88% observed a single time. Trimming stripped 4 bases from V and 3 bases from J, with 18 bases between. This CDR3 is built from 16 residues. Germline lookup yields CDR1 SGHTA and CDR2 FQGNSA. This clonotype was sampled from a man aged 80 or over with urothelial cancer. V gene TRBV7-2 combines with J gene TRBJ1-1; maybe TRBD1 (5 bases). Sample: PBMCs, taken around atezolizumab (anti-PD-L1) treatment. CDR3 DNA sequence: TGTGCCAGCAGCTCAGACCGCAGGGTGGGATACACTGAAGCTTTCTTT. Amino acid sequence: CASSSDRRVGYTEAFF. Based on the CDR3 plus reference TRBV7-2 and TRBJ1-1, the full variable domain is GAGVSQSPSNKVTEKGKDVELRCDPISGHTALYWYRQSLGQGLEFLIYFQGNSAPDKSGLPSDRFSAERTGGSVSTLTIQRTQQEDSAVYLCASSSDRRVGYTEAFFGQGTRLTVV.